This TCR beta chain was recovered during a study of cytotoxic CD8 clonotypes in ibrutinib-treated CLL. Overall study: Response sampling occurred after a median around eleven months of treatment (range 6 to 36). Study findings and constraints: Baseline clonality, above age-matched healthy donor levels, tracked circulating CD8+ T-cell counts. Public clonotypes, an uncommon group, contracted or remained stable on treatment.

As concerns this clone: Antigen: not known.

Depth targeted 1 in 200,000 to 1 in 1 million T cells, averaging 10x coverage per clonotype. Sequenced by immunoSEQ multiplex PCR; TCRdb stores in-frame clones only, minus some. The data show about 160,000 clones, roughly 86% seen once. This CDR3 is 13 amino acids long. With 0 bases removed from V and 7 bases from J, the gap between germline ends came to 9 bases. Germline V CDR1 and CDR2: MRHNA, SNTAGT. The material sequenced was PBMCs, taken after 12 months of ibrutinib treatment. The clonotype comes from a human donor with chronic lymphocytic leukemia. The chain has TRBV6-4 and TRBJ1-2, with D maybe TRBD1 (6 bases). CDR3 in amino acids: CASSDSGGLGYTF. In nucleotides, the CDR3 is TGTGCCAGCAGTGACTCCGGGGGGCTTGGCTACACCTTC.